The 23 T cell receptor beta chains below were found in one sample sequenced in a study of blood T cell repertoires in COVID-19. Using immunoSEQ multiplex PCR, the repertoire was profiled, and TCRdb retains in-frame clones only, with some absent. The table records roughly 73,000 clones, 70% to 80% of them present only once. Sequencing was performed on peripheral blood. These TCRs come from a man aged 65 to 85 with acute or convalescent COVID-19.

The chain uses TRBV27 and TRBJ2-1, with D perhaps TRBD2 (7 bases). With 1 base removed from V and 7 bases from J, the gap between germline ends came to 14 bases. Germline CDR1 is MNHEY and CDR2 is SMNVEV (reference sequence). The CDR3 consists of 15 residues. In nucleotides, the CDR3 is TGTGCCAGCAGTTTATTGGGGGGGGGCGGAAATGAGCAGTTCTTC. The encoded protein is CASSLLGGGGNEQFF.

The rearrangement uses TRBV6-2 or TRBV6-3 and TRBJ1-5; TRBD1 is a possible D gene (5 bases). Trimming took off 2 bases at V and 2 bases at J, with 10 bases between the two ends. The CDR3 loop spans 15 amino acids. Germline-derived CDR1 and CDR2 are MNHEY and SVGEGT. CDR3: CASSYPGSGNQPQHF. In DNA form, the CDR3 reads TGTGCCAGCAGTTACCCAGGGTCTGGCAATCAGCCCCAGCATTTT.

The chain carries TRBV19 and TRBJ2-3; 8 bases are shared with TRBD1. With 1 base clipped from V and 6 bases from J, the junction kept 15 bases outside the gene matches. The length of the CDR3 is 18 residues. CDR1 and CDR2 from the germline V gene are LNHDA and SQIVND (reference sequence). The CDR3 region is CASSIGITGGEWKDTQYF. The CDR3 DNA reads as TGTGCCAGTAGTATAGGGATCACAGGGGGAGAGTGGAAGGATACGCAGTATTTT.

This chain links TRBV18 with TRBJ2-3; TRBD2 aligns across 8 bases. J lost 4 bases, V lost 5 bases, and 8 bases had no gene match. The germline CDR1 and CDR2 sequences are KGHSH and LQKENI. The CDR3 runs to 15 residues. The CDR3 is CASSAQSGRADTQYF. The CDR3 DNA follows: TGTGCCAGCTCAGCCCAAAGCGGGAGAGCAGATACGCAGTATTTT.

The chain recombines TRBV11-3 with TRBJ2-1; 9 bases are a match to TRBD1. J was trimmed by 7 bases and V by 5 bases; bases with no gene match: 6. The germline V gene encodes CDR1 SGHNT and CDR2 YENEEA. The CDR3 consists of 14 residues. The CDR3 DNA sequence: TGTGCCAGCAGCGAGCGACAGGGGGGAAATGAGCAGTTCTTC. This gives the protein CASSERQGGNEQFF.

V and J are TRBV19 and TRBJ2-2; 8 bases are a match to TRBD1. CDR1 is LNHDA, CDR2 SQIVND, per germline (reference sequence). V lost 5 bases and J lost 6; bases outside the gene matches: 11. The CDR3 totals 16 residues. The CDR3 bases are TGTGCCAGTAGTGGGCCCAGGGGGCTCCTCTCCGGGGAGCTGTTTTTT. Its protein is CASSGPRGLLSGELFF.

The chain combines TRBV5-3 with TRBJ2-5; 11 positions agree with TRBD2. TRBV5-3 is noted as an ORF with a role that remains uncertain. The CDR3 is 16 amino acids. V shed 4 bases, J shed 4 bases, and the junction held 9 bases outside the gene matches. The CDR3 DNA reads as TGTGCCAGAAGCCACAGACTAGCGGGAAGCGGAGAGACCCAGTACTTC. Its translation: CARSHRLAGSGETQYF.

This clone was picked up a small number of times. This chain links TRBV10-3 with TRBJ1-1; D is unresolved. The germline V gene has CDR1 ENHRY and CDR2 SYGVKD. The CDR3 consists of 14 residues. Trimming took 8 bases from V and 3 from J, leaving 16 bases between them. CDR3 residues: CAISLAGGDTEAFF. In nucleotides, the CDR3 is TGTGCCATCTCCCTGGCAGGCGGGGACACTGAAGCTTTCTTT.

The rearrangement links TRBV2 to TRBJ2-1, with 7 positions matching TRBD1. Trimming at V came to 5 bases and at J to 1 base, leaving 5 bases not matched to a gene. From germline, CDR1 is SNHLY and CDR2 FYNNEI. This CDR3 is 15 amino acids long. CDR3 residues: CASSSTGNSYNEQFF. The DNA of the CDR3 is TGTGCCAGCAGTTCGACAGGGAATTCCTACAATGAGCAGTTCTTC.

The chain's CDR3 is CASSPDRDNQPQHF. Written as DNA, the CDR3 is TGTGCCAGCAGCCCGGACAGGGACAATCAGCCCCAGCATTTT. J is TRBJ1-5 and V is TRBV7-8; 8 bases map to TRBD1. CDR3 size: 14 residues. The germline gives CDR1 SGHVS, CDR2 FQNEAQ. The V gene end was trimmed by 5 bases and the J gene end by 3 bases; junction bases not matched to a gene: 3.

The V and J genes are TRBV3-1 (or the pseudogene TRBV3-2) and TRBJ2-1; TRBD2 matches at 10 bases. This CDR3 spans 18 amino acids. V trimming: 1 base; J trimming: 12 bases; junction bases outside the gene matches: 18. Germline loops: CDR1 LGHDT, CDR2 YNNKEL (reference sequence). CDR3 coding DNA: TGTGCCAGCAGCCAAGGGGGGCAGGGGGCAAGCGGGAGGGGCTCGCAGTTCTTC. It codes for CASSQGGQGASGRGSQFF.

Concerning this clone: Additional DNA sequences in this sample encode the identical CDR3. The rearrangement joins TRBV3-1 (or the pseudogene TRBV3-2) to TRBJ1-3; D not resolved. The CDR3 is 14 residues long. Germline V gene sequence: CDR1 LGHDT, CDR2 YNNKEL (reference sequence). Trimming took 1 base from V and 1 from J, leaving 5 bases between them. The CDR3: CASSQAVSGNTIYF. CDR3 DNA sequence: TGTGCCAGCAGCCAAGCCGTTTCTGGAAACACCATATATTTT.

The chain employs TRBV24-1 and TRBJ2-3; tentative D call: TRBD2 (6 bases). The CDR3 runs to 16 residues. The germline V gene encodes CDR1 KGHDR and CDR2 SFDVKD. The germline V and J ends were trimmed by 0 bases and 1 base, with 10 bases remaining between them. The CDR3 is CATSDLRGEGTDTQYF. The CDR3 DNA reads TGTGCCACCAGTGATTTGCGTGGGGAGGGCACAGATACGCAGTATTTT.

J is TRBJ1-1 and V is TRBV7-9, with TRBD1 identical over 8 bases. The germline CDR1 and CDR2 sequences are SEHNR and FQNEAQ (reference sequence). With V trimmed by 5 bases and J by 3 bases, 5 bases remained unmatched. CDR3 length equals 14 residues. In DNA form, the CDR3 reads TGTGCCAGCAGCGCCCTGACAGGGGACACTGAAGCTTTCTTT. This gives the protein CASSALTGDTEAFF.

In its sample, this clone was seen once. The chain is built from TRBV10-3 and TRBJ1-1; no definite D call. The CDR3 totals 13 residues. Per the germline V gene, CDR1 is ENHRY and CDR2 is SYGVKD. Trimming took 8 bases from V and 2 from J, leaving 12 bases between them. CDR3 DNA sequence: TGTGCCATCTCCTCATGGGCTAACACTGAAGCTTTCTTT. Encoded protein: CAISSWANTEAFF.

This rearrangement joins TRBV2 to TRBJ2-5; 11 bases align to TRBD2. The CDR3 sequence is 15 residues long. The germline CDR1 and CDR2 sequences are SNHLY and FYNNEI. J was trimmed by 13 bases and V by 2 bases; bases with no gene match: 12. The DNA of the CDR3 is TGTGCCAGCAGTGAAAGGGGAACTAGCGGGAGCTTACCGTACTTC. Amino acids: CASSERGTSGSLPYF.

The rearrangement joins TRBV5-1 to TRBJ1-1, with D possibly being TRBD1 (6 bases). Germline values: CDR1 SGHRS, CDR2 YFSETQ. V was shortened by 0 bases and J by 3 bases, with 15 bases between the two germline ends. The CDR3 is 16 amino acids. The CDR3 reads CASSLATGIRDTEAFF. The CDR3 coding sequence is TGCGCCAGCAGCTTGGCCACAGGGATACGGGACACTGAAGCTTTCTTT.

In this sample, this clone turned up a few times. Other DNA variants within this sample encode the same CDR3. V and J are TRBV7-9 and TRBJ2-5; tentatively, D is TRBD2 (5 bases). The ends were cut back, 1 base at V and 1 base at J, with 7 bases in the middle. This CDR3 region has 14 residues. CDR1 and CDR2 from the germline V gene are SEHNR and FQNEAQ (reference sequence). CDR3 nucleotides: TGTGCCAGCAGCTTAGGTCTAGCCCAAGAGACCCAGTACTTC. Its protein product is CASSLGLAQETQYF.

The chain has TRBV7-9 and TRBJ1-1; possibly TRBD1 for D (6 bases). This CDR3 contains 14 residues. Per the germline V gene, CDR1 is SEHNR and CDR2 is FQNEAQ (reference sequence). V was shortened by 5 bases and J by 3 bases, with 13 bases between the two germline ends. For the CDR3, the DNA is TGTGCCAGCAGCCGGGTTGGGGGCGACACTGAAGCTTTCTTT. Protein sequence: CASSRVGGDTEAFF.

CDR3 residues: CASSLNSGNIAGELFF. The DNA for the CDR3 is TGTGCCAGCAGCTTAAATAGCGGGAATATAGCCGGGGAGCTGTTTTTT. The chain recombines TRBV7-3 with TRBJ2-2; TRBD2 matches at 8 bases. Germline V gene data show CDR1 as SGHTA and CDR2 as FQGTGA. Trimming took 1 base from V and 6 from J; bases not matched to a gene: 7. This CDR3 region has 16 residues.

V usage is TRBV28 and J usage is TRBJ2-3, with D maybe TRBD2 (5 bases). In germline, CDR1 is MDHEN, CDR2 SYDVKM. V was trimmed by 5 bases and J by 6 bases, leaving 15 bases between them. The CDR3 consists of 14 residues. CDR3 sequence reads: CASSPPGLGDTQYF. CDR3 sequence (DNA): TGTGCCAGCAGTCCGCCGGGATTGGGGGATACGCAGTATTTT.

The chain couples TRBV5-1 to TRBJ2-2; 9 nucleotides agree with TRBD1. Trimming took 5 bases from V and 4 from J; bases not matched to a gene: 15. Germline CDR1 SGHRS, CDR2 YFSETQ. The CDR3 sequence is 18 residues long. The CDR3 DNA reads as TGCGCCAGCAGATACAATTGGAGGGACAGGGTTAGCACCGGGGAGCTGTTTTTT. Its translation: CASRYNWRDRVSTGELFF.

The rearrangement links TRBV5-6 to TRBJ2-1; D is perhaps TRBD1 (6 bases). Trimming stripped 4 bases from V and 4 bases from J, with 12 bases between. The CDR3 totals 14 residues. Germline-derived CDR1 and CDR2 are SGHDT and YYEEEE. The CDR3 reads CASSLRDTYNEQFF. The DNA of the CDR3 is TGTGCCAGCAGCCTAAGGGACACTTACAATGAGCAGTTCTTC.